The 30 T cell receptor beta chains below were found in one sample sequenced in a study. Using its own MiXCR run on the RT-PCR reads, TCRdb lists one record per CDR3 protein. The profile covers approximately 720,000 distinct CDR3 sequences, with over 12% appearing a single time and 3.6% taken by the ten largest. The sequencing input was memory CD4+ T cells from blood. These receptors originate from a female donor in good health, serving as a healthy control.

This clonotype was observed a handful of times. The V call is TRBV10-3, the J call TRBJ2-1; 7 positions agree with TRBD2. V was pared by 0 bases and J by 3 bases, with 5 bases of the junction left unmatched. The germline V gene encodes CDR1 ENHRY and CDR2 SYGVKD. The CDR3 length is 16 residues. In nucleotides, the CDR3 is TGTGCCATCAGTGAGTCCGGCGGGAGAGTCTACAATGAGCAGTTCTTC. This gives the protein CAISESGGRVYNEQFF.

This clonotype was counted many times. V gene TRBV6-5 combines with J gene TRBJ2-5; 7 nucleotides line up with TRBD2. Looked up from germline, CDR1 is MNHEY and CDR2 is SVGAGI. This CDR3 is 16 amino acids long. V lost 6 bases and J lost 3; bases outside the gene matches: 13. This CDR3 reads CASRRDYLANEETQYF. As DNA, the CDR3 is TGTGCCAGCAGGAGGGACTACCTAGCGAACGAAGAGACCCAGTACTTC.

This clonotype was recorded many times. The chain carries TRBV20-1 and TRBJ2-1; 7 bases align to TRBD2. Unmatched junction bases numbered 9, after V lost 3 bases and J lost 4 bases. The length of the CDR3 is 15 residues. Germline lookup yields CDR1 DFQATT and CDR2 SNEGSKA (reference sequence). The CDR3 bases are TGCAGTGCTAGTTCGCGGAGGGAGGGTTACAATGAGCAGTTCTTC. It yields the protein CSASSRREGYNEQFF.

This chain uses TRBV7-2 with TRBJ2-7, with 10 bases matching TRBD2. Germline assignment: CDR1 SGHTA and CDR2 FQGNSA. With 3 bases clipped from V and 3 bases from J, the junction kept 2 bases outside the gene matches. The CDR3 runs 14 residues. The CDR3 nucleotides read TGTGCCAGCAGCTTCACTAGCGGGGACTACGAGCAGTACTTC. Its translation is CASSFTSGDYEQYF. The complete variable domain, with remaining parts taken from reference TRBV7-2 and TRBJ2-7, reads GAGVSQSPSNKVTEKGKDVELRCDPISGHTALYWYRQSLGQGLEFLIYFQGNSAPDKSGLPSDRFSAERTGGSVSTLTIQRTQQEDSAVYLCASSFTSGDYEQYFGPGTRLTVT.

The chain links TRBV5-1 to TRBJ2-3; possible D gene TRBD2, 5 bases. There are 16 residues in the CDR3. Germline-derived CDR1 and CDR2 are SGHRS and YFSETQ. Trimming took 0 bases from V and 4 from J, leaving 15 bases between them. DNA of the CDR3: TGCGCCAGCAGCTTGGCGGGATTAGGATCTTCAGATACGCAGTATTTT. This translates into CASSLAGLGSSDTQYF.

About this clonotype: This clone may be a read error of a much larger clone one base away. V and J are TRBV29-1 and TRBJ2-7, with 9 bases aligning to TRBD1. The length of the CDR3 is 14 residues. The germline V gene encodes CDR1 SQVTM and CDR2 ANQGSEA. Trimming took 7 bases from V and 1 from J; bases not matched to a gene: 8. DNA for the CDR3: TGCAGCGCCGCGGGACAGGGAGTTTCCTACGAGCAGTACTTC. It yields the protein CSAAGQGVSYEQYF.

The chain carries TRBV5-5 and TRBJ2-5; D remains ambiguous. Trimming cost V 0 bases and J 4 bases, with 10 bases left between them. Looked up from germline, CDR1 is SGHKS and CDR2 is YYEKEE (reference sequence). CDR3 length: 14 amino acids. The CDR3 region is CASSLVDMRETQYF. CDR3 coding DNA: TGTGCCAGCAGCTTGGTAGATATGAGAGAGACCCAGTACTTC.

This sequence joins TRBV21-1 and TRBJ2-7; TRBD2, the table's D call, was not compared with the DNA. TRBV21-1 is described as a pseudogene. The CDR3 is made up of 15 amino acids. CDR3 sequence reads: CASSAREREGGEQYF. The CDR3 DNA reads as TGTGCCAGCAGCGCCCGGGAGCGCGAGGGGGGCGAGCAGTACTTC.

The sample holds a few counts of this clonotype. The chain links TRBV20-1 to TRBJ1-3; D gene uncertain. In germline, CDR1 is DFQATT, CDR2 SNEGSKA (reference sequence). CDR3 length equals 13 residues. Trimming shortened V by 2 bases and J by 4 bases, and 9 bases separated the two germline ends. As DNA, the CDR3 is TGCAGTGCTAGAACAGAGGCCGGAAACACCATATATTTT. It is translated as CSARTEAGNTIYF.

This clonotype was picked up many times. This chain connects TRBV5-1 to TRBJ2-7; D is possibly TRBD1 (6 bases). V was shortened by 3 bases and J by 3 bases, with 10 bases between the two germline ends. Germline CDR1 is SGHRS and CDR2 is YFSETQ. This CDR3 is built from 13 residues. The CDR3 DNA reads TGCGCCAGCAGCTGGGACACCTTCTACGAGCAGTACTTC. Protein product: CASSWDTFYEQYF.

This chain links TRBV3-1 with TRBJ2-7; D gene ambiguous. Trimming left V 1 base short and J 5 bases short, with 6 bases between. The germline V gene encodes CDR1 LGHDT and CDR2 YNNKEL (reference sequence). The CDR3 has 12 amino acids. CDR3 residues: CASSQGRHEQYF. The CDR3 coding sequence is TGTGCCAGCAGCCAAGGGCGTCACGAGCAGTACTTC.

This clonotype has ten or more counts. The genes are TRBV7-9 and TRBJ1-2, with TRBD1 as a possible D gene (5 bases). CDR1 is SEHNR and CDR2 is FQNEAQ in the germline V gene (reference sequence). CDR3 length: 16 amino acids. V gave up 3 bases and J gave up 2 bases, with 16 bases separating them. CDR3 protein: CASSFSVGTVNYGYTF. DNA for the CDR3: TGTGCCAGCAGCTTCAGTGTGGGGACGGTAAACTATGGCTACACCTTC.

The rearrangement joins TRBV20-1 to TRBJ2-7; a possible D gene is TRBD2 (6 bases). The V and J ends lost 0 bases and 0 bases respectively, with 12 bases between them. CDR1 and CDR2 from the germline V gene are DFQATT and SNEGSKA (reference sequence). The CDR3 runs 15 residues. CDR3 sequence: CSARDPTRGSYEQYF. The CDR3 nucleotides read TGCAGTGCTAGAGATCCGACTAGAGGCTCCTACGAGCAGTACTTC.

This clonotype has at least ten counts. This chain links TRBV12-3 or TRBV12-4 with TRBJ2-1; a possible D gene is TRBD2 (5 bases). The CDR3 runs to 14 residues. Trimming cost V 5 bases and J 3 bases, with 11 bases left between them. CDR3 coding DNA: TGTGCCAGCAGTCCGTCGACTATCTACAATGAGCAGTTCTTC. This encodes CASSPSTIYNEQFF.

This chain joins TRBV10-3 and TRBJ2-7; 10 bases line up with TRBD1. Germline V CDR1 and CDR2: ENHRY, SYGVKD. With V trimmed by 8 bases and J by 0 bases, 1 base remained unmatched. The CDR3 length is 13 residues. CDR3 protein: CAIGQGGSYEQYF. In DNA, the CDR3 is TGTGCCATCGGACAGGGGGGCTCCTACGAGCAGTACTTC.

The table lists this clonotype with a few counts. The CDR3 DNA reads as TGTGCCAGCAGCTTAGACTCCCCTTTGGCCCAGTACTTC. Its translation: CASSLDSPLAQYF. The J gene is TRBJ2-5, the V gene TRBV7-2; D unclear. The CDR3 loop spans 13 amino acids. Trimming stripped 1 base from V and 9 bases from J, with 12 bases between. Per the germline V gene, CDR1 is SGHTA and CDR2 is FQGNSA.

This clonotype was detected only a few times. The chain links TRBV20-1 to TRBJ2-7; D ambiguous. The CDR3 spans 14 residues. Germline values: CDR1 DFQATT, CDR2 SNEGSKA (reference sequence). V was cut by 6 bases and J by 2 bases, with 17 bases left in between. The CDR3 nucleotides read TGCAGTGCCCAAATTAATTTTAGAACCTACGAGCAGTACTTC. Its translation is CSAQINFRTYEQYF.

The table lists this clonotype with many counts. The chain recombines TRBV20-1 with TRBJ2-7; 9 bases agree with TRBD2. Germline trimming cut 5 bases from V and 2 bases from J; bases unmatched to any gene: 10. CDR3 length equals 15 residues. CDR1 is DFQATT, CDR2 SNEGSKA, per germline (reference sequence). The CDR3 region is CSAEYSGRPTYEQYF. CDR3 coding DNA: TGCAGTGCTGAATATAGCGGGAGACCCACCTACGAGCAGTACTTC.

The CDR3: CASSLAGVHSPLHF. CDR3 bases: TGTGCCAGCAGCTTGGCCGGTGTCCATTCACCCCTCCACTTT. The chain employs TRBV5-6 and TRBJ1-6; D is undetermined. Germline assignment: CDR1 SGHDT and CDR2 YYEEEE. This CDR3 has 14 residues. Trimming took off 0 bases at V and 8 bases at J, with 9 bases between the two ends.

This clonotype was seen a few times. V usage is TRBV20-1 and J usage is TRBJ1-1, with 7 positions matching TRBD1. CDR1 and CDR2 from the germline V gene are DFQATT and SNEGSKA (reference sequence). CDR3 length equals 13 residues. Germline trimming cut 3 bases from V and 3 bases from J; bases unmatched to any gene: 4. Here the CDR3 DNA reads TGCAGTGCTAGTCAAGGGGGCTACACTGAAGCTTTCTTT. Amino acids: CSASQGGYTEAFF.

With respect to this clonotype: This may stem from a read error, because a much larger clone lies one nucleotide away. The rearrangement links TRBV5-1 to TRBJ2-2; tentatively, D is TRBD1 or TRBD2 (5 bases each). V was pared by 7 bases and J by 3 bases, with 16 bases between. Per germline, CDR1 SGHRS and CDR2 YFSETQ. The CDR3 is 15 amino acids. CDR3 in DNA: TGCGCCAGCCAAGTTGGGGGACCTTACACCGGGGAGCTGTTTTTT. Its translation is CASQVGGPYTGELFF.

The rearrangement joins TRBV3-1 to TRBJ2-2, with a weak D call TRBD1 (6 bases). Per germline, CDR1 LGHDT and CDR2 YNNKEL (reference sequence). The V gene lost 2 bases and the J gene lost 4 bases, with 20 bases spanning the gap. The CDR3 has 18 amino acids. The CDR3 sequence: CASSQIPAPGAGTGELFF. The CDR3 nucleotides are TGTGCCAGCAGCCAAATACCAGCCCCAGGGGCGGGCACCGGGGAGCTGTTTTTT.

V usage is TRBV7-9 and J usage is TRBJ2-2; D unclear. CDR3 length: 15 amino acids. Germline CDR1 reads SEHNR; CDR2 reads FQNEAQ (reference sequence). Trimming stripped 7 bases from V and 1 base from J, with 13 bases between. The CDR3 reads CASTPGGLNTGELFF. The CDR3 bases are TGTGCCAGCACCCCCGGCGGTTTGAACACCGGGGAGCTGTTTTTT.

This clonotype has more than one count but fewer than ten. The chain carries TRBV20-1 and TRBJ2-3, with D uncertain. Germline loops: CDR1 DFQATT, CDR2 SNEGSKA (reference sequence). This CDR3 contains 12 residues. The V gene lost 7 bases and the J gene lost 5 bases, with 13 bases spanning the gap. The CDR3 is CSGVEAGDTQYF. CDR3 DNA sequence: TGCAGTGGGGTCGAAGCCGGAGATACGCAGTATTTT.

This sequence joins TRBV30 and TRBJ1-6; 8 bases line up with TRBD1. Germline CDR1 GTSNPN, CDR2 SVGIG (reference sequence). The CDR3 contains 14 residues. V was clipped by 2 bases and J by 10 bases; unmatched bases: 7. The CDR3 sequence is CAWSTRTGISPLHF. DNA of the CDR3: TGTGCCTGGAGTACAAGGACAGGGATCTCACCCCTCCACTTT. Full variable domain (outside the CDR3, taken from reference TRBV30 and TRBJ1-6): SQTIHQWPATLVQPVGSPLSLECTVEGTSNPNLYWYRQAAGRGLQLLFYSVGIGQISSEVPQNLSASRPQDRQFILSSKKLLLSDSGFYLCAWSTRTGISPLHFGNGTRLTVT.

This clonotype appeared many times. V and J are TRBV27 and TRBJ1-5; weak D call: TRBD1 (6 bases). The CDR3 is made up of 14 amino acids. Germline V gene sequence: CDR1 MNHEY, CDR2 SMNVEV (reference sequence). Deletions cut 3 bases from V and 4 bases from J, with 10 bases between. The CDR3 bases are TGTGCCAGCAGTTTTGGGGGCACGAATCAGCCCCAGCATTTT. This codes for CASSFGGTNQPQHF.

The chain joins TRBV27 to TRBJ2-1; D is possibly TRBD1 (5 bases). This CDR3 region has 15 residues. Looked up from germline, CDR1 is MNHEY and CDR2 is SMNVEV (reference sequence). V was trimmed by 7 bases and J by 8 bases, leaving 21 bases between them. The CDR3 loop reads CASTSGSLGGDEQFF. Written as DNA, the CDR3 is TGTGCCAGCACCTCAGGGTCGTTAGGTGGCGATGAGCAGTTCTTC.

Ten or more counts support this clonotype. CDR3 sequence: CASSLAGRYNSPLHF. CDR3 bases: TGTGCCAGCAGCTTAGCGGGCAGATATAATTCACCCCTCCACTTT. The genes are TRBV7-2 and TRBJ1-6; the D is unclear. Trimming shortened V by 0 bases and J by 4 bases, and 7 bases separated the two germline ends. The CDR3 is 15 amino acids. The V gene's germline CDR1 is SGHTA and CDR2 FQGNSA.

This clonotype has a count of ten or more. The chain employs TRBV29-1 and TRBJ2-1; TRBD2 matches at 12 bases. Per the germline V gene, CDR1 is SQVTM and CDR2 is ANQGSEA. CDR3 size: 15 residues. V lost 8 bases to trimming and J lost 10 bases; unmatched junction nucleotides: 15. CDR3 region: CSTGGGAGTSGEQFF. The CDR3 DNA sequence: TGCAGCACCGGGGGCGGAGCCGGGACTAGCGGGGAGCAGTTCTTC.

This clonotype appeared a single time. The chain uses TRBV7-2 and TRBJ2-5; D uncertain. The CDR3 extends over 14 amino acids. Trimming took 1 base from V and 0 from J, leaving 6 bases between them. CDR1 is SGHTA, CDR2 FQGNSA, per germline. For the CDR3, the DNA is TGTGCCAGCAGCTTAGTGGCTTACCAAGAGACCCAGTACTTC. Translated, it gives CASSLVAYQETQYF. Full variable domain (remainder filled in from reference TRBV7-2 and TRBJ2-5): GAGVSQSPSNKVTEKGKDVELRCDPISGHTALYWYRQSLGQGLEFLIYFQGNSAPDKSGLPSDRFSAERTGGSVSTLTIQRTQQEDSAVYLCASSLVAYQETQYFGPGTRLLVL.